Included here is one TCR beta chain sequence, with context. Its target is unknown. This table comes from immunoSEQ multiplex PCR, and its TCRdb copy is limited to in-frame clones, with some not included. This repertoire shows approximately 88,000 clones, roughly 96% found once; its top ten account for 1.3%. CDR3 length equals 14 residues. Germline V gene sequence: CDR1 WSHSY, CDR2 SAAADI. Between the trimmed V and J ends, which lost 1 base and 5 bases, there was a span of 11 bases. This record belongs to a study of cytomegalovirus exposure and HLA in healthy donors. General study results and limits: Altogether, more than 150 TCR beta chains were recorded as cytomegalovirus-associated.

The genes are TRBV10-2 and TRBJ1-2, with a tentative D call TRBD1 (6 bases). The sequence was obtained from a woman in her late teens or twenties in good health and CMV-seronegative. Sequenced sample: PBMCs. CDR3 DNA sequence: TGCGCCAGCAGTGAGTGGGGGCCGGAGTATGGCTACACCTTC. Translation: CASSEWGPEYGYTF.